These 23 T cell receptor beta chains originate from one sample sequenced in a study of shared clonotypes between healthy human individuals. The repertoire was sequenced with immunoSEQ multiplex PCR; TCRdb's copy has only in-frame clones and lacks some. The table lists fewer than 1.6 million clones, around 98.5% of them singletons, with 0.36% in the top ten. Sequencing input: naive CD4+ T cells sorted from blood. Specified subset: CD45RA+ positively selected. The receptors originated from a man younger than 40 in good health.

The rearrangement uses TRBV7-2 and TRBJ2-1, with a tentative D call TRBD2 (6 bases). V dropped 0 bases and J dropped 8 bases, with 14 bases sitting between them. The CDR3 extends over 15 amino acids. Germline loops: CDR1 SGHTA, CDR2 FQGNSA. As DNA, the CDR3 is TGTGCCAGCAGCTTAGCCGGTCGGGAGTTCCATGAGCAGTTCTTC. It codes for CASSLAGREFHEQFF. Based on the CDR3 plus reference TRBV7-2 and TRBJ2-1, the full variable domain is GAGVSQSPSNKVTEKGKDVELRCDPISGHTALYWYRQSLGQGLEFLIYFQGNSAPDKSGLPSDRFSAERTGGSVSTLTIQRTQQEDSAVYLCASSLAGREFHEQFFGPGTRLTVL.

This chain's CDR3 is CAISARLAGGLQQSQETQYF. CDR3 DNA: TGTGCCATCAGTGCTAGACTAGCGGGAGGGCTTCAACAGTCGCAAGAGACCCAGTACTTC. The chain employs TRBV10-3 and TRBJ2-5, with 14 bases matching TRBD2. CDR1 and CDR2 from the germline V gene are ENHRY and SYGVKD. Germline trimming cut 4 bases from V and 2 bases from J; bases unmatched to any gene: 15. The CDR3 extends over 20 amino acids.

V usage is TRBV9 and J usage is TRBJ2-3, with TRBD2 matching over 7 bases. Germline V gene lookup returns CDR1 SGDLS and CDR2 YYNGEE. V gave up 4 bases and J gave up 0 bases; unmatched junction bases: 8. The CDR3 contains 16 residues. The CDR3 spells CASSHSPGGSTDTQYF. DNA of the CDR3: TGTGCCAGCAGCCACTCGCCGGGGGGAAGCACAGATACGCAGTATTTT.

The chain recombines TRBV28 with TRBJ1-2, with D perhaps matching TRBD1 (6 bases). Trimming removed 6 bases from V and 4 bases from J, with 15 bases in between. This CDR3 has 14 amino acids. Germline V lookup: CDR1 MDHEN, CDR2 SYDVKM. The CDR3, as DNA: TGTGCCAGCAGCTTAAGGGGGGATCTCTATGGCTACACCTTC. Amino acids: CASSLRGDLYGYTF.

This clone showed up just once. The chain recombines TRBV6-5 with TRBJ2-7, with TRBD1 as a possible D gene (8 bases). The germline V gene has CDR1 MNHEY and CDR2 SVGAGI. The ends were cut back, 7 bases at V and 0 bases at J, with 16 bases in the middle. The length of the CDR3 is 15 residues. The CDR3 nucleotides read TGTGCCAGCAAGATGACAGGGGAGGGCTCCTACGAGCAGTACTTC. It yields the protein CASKMTGEGSYEQYF.

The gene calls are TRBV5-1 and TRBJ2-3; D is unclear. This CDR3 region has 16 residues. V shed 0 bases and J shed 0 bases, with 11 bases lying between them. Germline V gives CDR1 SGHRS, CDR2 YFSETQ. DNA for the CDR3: TGCGCCAGCAGCTTGGGGCCCCTTTCTAGCACAGATACGCAGTATTTT. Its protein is CASSLGPLSSTDTQYF.

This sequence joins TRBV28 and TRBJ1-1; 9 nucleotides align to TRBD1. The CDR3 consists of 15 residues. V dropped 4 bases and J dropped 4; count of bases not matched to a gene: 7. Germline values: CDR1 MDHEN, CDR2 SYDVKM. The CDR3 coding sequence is TGTGCCAGCAGTTCGGGACAGGGTAGAGGCACTGAAGCTTTCTTT. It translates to CASSSGQGRGTEAFF.

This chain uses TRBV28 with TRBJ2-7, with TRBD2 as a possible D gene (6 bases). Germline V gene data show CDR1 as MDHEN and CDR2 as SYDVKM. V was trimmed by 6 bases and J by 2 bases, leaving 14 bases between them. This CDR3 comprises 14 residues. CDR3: CASSLPGLPYEQYF. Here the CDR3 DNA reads TGTGCCAGCAGCCTACCGGGACTCCCCTACGAGCAGTACTTC.

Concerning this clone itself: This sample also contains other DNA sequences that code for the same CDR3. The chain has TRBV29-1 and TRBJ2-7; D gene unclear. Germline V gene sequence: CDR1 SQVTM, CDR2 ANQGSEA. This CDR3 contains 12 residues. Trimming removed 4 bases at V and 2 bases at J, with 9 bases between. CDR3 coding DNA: TGCAGCGTTGGAGGACCTCCCTACGAGCAGTACTTC. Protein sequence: CSVGGPPYEQYF.

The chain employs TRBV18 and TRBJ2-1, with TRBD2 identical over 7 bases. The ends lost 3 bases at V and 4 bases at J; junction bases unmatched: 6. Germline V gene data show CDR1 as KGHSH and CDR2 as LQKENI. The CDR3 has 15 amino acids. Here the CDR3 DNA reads TGTGCCAGCTCACCCCCTGCGGGACTATACAATGAGCAGTTCTTC. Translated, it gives CASSPPAGLYNEQFF.

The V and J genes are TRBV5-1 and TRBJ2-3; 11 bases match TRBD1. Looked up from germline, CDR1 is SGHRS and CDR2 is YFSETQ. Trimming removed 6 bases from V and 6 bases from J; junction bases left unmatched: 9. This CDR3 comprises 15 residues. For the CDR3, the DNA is TGCGCCAGCACCATAGAGGACAGGGGGCCGGATACGCAGTATTTT. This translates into CASTIEDRGPDTQYF.

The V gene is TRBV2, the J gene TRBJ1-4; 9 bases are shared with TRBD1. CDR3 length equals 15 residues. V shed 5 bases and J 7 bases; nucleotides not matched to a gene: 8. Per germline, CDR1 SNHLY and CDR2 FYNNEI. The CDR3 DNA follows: TGTGCCAGCAGTTTCTACAGGGGGCTGGGTGAAAAACTGTTTTTT. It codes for CASSFYRGLGEKLFF. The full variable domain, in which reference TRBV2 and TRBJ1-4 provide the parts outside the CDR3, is EPEVTQTPSHQVTQMGQEVILRCVPISNHLYFYWYRQILGQKVEFLVSFYNNEISEKSEIFDDQFSVERPDGSNFTLKIRSTKLEDSAMYFCASSFYRGLGEKLFFGSGTQLSVL.

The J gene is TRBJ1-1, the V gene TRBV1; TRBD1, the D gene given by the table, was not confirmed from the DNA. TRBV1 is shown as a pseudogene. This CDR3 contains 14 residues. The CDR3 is CTSSQVWQGWRAFF. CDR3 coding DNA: TGCACCAGCAGCCAAGTATGGCAGGGGTGGAGAGCTTTCTTT.

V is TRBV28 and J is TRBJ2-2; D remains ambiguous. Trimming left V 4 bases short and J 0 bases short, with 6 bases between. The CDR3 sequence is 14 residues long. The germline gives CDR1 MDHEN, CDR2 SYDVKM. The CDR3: CASSSSPNTGELFF. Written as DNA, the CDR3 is TGTGCCAGCAGTTCAAGTCCGAACACCGGGGAGCTGTTTTTT.

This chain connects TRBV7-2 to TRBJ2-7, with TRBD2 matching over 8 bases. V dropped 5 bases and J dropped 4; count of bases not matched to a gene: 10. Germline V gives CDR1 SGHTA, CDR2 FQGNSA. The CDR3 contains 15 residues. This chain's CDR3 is CASSRAALADYEQYF. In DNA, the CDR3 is TGTGCCAGCAGCCGAGCCGCACTAGCGGATTACGAGCAGTACTTC.

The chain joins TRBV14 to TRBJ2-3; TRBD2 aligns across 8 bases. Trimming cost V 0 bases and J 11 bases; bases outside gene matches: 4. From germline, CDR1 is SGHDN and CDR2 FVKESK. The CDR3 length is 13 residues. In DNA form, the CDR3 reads TGTGCCAGCAGCCAAGAAAGGGGGACTAGGCAGTATTTT. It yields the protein CASSQERGTRQYF.

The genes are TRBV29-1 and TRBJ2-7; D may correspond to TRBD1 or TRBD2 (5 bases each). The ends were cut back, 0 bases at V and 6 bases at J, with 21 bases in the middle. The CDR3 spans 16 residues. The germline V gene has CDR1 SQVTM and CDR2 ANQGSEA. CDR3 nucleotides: TGCAGCGTTGAAGATCCCCGACAGACCCTGAGGGGCGAGCAGTACTTC. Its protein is CSVEDPRQTLRGEQYF.

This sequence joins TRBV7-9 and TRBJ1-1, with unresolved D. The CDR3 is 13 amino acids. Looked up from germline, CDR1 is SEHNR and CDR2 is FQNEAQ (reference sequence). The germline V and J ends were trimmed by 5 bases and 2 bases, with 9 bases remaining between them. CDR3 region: CASSPLGNTEAFF. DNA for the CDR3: TGTGCCAGCAGCCCGTTGGGAAACACTGAAGCTTTCTTT.

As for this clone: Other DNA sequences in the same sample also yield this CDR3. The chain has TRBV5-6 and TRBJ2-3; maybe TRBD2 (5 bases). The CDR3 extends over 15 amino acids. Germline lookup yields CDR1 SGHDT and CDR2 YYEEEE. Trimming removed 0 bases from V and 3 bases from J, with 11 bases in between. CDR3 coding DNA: TGTGCCAGCAGCTTGGGCACCCGGGGAACAGATACGCAGTATTTT. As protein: CASSLGTRGTDTQYF.

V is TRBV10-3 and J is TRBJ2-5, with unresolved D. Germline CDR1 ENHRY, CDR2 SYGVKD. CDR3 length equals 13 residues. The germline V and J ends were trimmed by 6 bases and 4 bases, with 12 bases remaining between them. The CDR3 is CAIRTLVGETQYF. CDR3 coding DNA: TGTGCCATCAGGACCCTGGTTGGAGAGACCCAGTACTTC.

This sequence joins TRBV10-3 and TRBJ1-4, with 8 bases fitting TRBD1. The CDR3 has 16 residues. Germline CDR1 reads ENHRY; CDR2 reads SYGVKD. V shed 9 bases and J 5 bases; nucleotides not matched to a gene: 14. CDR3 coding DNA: TGTGCCATGATACAGGGGGATGGTGTGGAAAATGAAAAACTGTTTTTT. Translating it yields CAMIQGDGVENEKLFF.

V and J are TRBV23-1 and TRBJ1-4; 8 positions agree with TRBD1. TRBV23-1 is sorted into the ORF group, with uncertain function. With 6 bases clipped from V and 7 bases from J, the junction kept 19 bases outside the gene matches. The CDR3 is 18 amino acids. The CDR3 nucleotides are TGCGCCAGCAGCCGCCGGGACAGGTTTTTTGACGGCGGTGAAAAACTGTTTTTT. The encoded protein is CASSRRDRFFDGGEKLFF.

CDR3 sequence reads: CASSPAGTDYGYTF. DNA for the CDR3: TGCGCCAGCAGCCCAGCAGGGACAGACTATGGCTACACCTTC. V gene TRBV5-1 combines with J gene TRBJ1-2; 7 positions match TRBD1. The CDR3 has 14 amino acids. Germline CDR1 and CDR2: SGHRS and YFSETQ. V dropped 4 bases and J dropped 3; count of bases not matched to a gene: 6.